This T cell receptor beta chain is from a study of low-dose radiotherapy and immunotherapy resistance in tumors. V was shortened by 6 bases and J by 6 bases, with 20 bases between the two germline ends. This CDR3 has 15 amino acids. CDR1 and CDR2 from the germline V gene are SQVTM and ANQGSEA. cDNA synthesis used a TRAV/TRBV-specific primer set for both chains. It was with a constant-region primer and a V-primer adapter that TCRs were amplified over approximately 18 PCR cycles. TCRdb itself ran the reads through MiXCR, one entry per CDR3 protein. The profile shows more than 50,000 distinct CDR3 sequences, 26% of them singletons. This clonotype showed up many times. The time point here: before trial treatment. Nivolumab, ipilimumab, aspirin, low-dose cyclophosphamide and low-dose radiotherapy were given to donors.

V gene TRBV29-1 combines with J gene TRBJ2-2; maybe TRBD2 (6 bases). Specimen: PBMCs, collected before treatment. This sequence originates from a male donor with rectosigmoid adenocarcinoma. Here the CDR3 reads CSVLSAAGHPGELFF. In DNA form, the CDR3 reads TGCAGCGTCCTCAGCGCAGCGGGCCACCCCGGGGAGCTGTTTTTT.